This T cell receptor beta chain originates from a study of blood T cell repertoires in COVID-19. Across the study: The origin of the acute and convalescent COVID-19 samples was the United States, Italy and Spain. The analysed material was cDNA or gDNA that came from T cells, B-cell-depleted T cells, or PBMCs.

The CDR3 runs 22 residues. From germline, CDR1 is MNHNY and CDR2 SVGAGI (reference sequence). Trimming cost V 5 bases and J 0 bases, with 32 bases left between them. Method: immunoSEQ multiplex PCR; TCRdb's copy keeps in-frame clones and lacks some. This repertoire shows some 88,000 clones, 85% found once; its top ten account for roughly 15%. Sequencing was performed on peripheral blood. This clonotype originated in a woman between 65 and 79 years old with acute or convalescent COVID-19. This sequence joins TRBV6-6 and TRBJ1-3; the D gene is possibly TRBD1 (6 bases). CDR3: CASSRSSPVSGSTGFSGNTIYF. The CDR3 nucleotides are TGTGCCAGCAGTCGATCAAGCCCGGTATCGGGGTCGACAGGTTTCTCTGGAAACACCATATATTTT.